This T cell receptor beta chain was profiled in a study of beta chain features in type 1 diabetes. The wider study: Age, gender, cell numbers and subset yield matched between patients and controls.

Germline V CDR1 and CDR2: MNHNY, SVGAGI (reference sequence). This CDR3 is built from 16 residues. Trimming at V came to 2 bases and at J to 4 bases, leaving 6 bases not matched to a gene. Broader study findings: The question left open here concerned HLA type influencing TCRB rearrangement. Across all four CD4+ subsets, people with type 1 diabetes showed modestly shorter TCRB CDR3s.

Central memory, naive, regulatory and stem cell-like memory CD4+ cells were sorted by CD45RO/CCR7/CD25/CD127/CD95/CD27. All of the sorted populations showed purity greater than 98%. Note on this clone: Its target is not known.

Expressed TCRB transcripts were sequenced because the entire RNA isolate underwent reverse transcription. Clones were sequenced by immunoSEQ multiplex PCR, and TCRdb holds only the in-frame ones, with some missing. The repertoire holds around 150,000 clones, with roughly 60% as singletons. The clonotype was recovered from a man aged 25-40 years with type 1 diabetes. The genes are TRBV6-6 and TRBJ2-3; 10 bases map to TRBD1. The sample comprised naive CD4+ T cells from blood. CDR3 DNA: TGTGCCAGCAGTTACCATCCGGGACAGGGGCCAGATACGCAGTATTTT. Translation: CASSYHPGQGPDTQYF.